What follows are 27 T cell receptor beta chains derived from one specimen sequenced in a study of shared clonotypes between healthy human individuals. Profiling relied on immunoSEQ multiplex PCR, and the TCRdb table lists in-frame clones only, not all of them. The sample lists approximately 500,000 clones, approximately 79% seen once, with roughly 13% in the top ten. Material for sequencing was PBMCs. The receptors originated from a woman in her forties in good health. Some clones in this sample may be carry-over from other donors' samples.

In its sample, this clone was seen a few times. The V call is TRBV5-4, the J call TRBJ2-1; no definite D call. V was clipped by 0 bases and J by 4 bases, with 8 bases between them. Germline CDR1 and CDR2: SGHNT and YYREEE (reference sequence). CDR3 length: 14 amino acids. The CDR3 coding sequence is TGTGCCAGCAGCTTGGGAACGTCTTACAATGAGCAGTTCTTC. Its protein is CASSLGTSYNEQFF.

The chain recombines TRBV19 with TRBJ2-2, with D perhaps TRBD2 (6 bases). From germline, CDR1 is LNHDA and CDR2 SQIVND (reference sequence). The CDR3 covers 16 residues. Trimming stripped 1 base from V and 1 base from J, with 10 bases between. CDR3 coding DNA: TGTGCCAGTAGTATAGGCTGGGGGGTGAACACCGGGGAGCTGTTTTTT. This encodes CASSIGWGVNTGELFF.

The chain combines TRBV5-1 with TRBJ2-3, with 13 bases lining up with TRBD2. Trimming took 5 bases from V and 5 from J; bases not matched to a gene: 14. The germline CDR1 and CDR2 sequences are SGHRS and YFSETQ. The CDR3 has 18 residues. CDR3 DNA: TGCGCCAGCAGAGTTGGTACTAGCGGGAGGGCCGGGGGAGATACGCAGTATTTT. Amino acid sequence: CASRVGTSGRAGGDTQYF.

This CDR3 is CSVLEGNQPQHF. The CDR3 nucleotides read TGCAGCGTTCTGGAGGGCAATCAGCCCCAGCATTTT. The rearrangement uses TRBV29-1 and TRBJ1-5; D is unclear. The germline V gene has CDR1 SQVTM and CDR2 ANQGSEA. The CDR3 has 12 residues. V dropped 5 bases and J dropped 2 bases, with 7 bases sitting between them.

V gene TRBV5-4 combines with J gene TRBJ1-3; D might be TRBD1 (6 bases). The CDR3 runs to 14 residues. Germline V gives CDR1 SGHNT, CDR2 YYREEE (reference sequence). The V gene lost 3 bases and the J gene lost 8 bases, with 15 bases spanning the gap. CDR3 region: CASSSASSGDTIYF. As DNA, the CDR3 is TGTGCCAGCAGCTCTGCTTCCTCAGGGGACACCATATATTTT.

J is TRBJ2-3 and V is TRBV28, with 7 nucleotides matching TRBD1. The CDR3 extends over 15 amino acids. V gave up 5 bases and J gave up 2 bases; unmatched junction bases: 7. In germline, CDR1 is MDHEN, CDR2 SYDVKM. CDR3 residues: CASSPAGTVTDTQYF. CDR3 coding DNA: TGTGCCAGCAGTCCCGCCGGGACAGTCACAGATACGCAGTATTTT.

V usage is TRBV18 and J usage is TRBJ1-4; a possible D gene is TRBD1 (5 bases). Germline CDR1 is KGHSH and CDR2 is LQKENI. This CDR3 is built from 16 residues. Trimming cost V 2 bases and J 0 bases, with 10 bases left between them. CDR3: CASSPWTRATNEKLFF. CDR3 DNA sequence: TGTGCCAGCTCACCATGGACAAGAGCAACTAATGAAAAACTGTTTTTT.

The chain employs TRBV5-6 and TRBJ2-1; no definite D call. The V gene's germline CDR1 is SGHDT and CDR2 YYEEEE. This CDR3 has 14 residues. V shed 4 bases and J shed 7 bases, with 15 bases lying between them. This chain's CDR3 is CASSPPGGRNEQFF. As DNA, the CDR3 is TGTGCCAGCAGCCCCCCGGGCGGCCGGAATGAGCAGTTCTTC.

The V gene is TRBV15, the J gene TRBJ2-1; D remains unclear. V was clipped by 4 bases and J by 4 bases, with 8 bases between them. This CDR3 contains 13 residues. Germline V CDR1 and CDR2: LNHNV, YYDKDF (reference sequence). The CDR3 loop reads CATSMWGYNEQFF. CDR3 in DNA: TGTGCCACCAGCATGTGGGGATACAATGAGCAGTTCTTC. Full variable domain (missing parts from reference TRBV15 and TRBJ2-1): DAMVIQNPRYQVTQFGKPVTLSCSQTLNHNVMYWYQQKSSQAPKLLFHYYDKDFNNEADTPDNFQSRRPNTSFCFLDIRSPGLGDTAMYLCATSMWGYNEQFFGPGTRLTVL.

The chain recombines TRBV6-5 with TRBJ1-5, with D unclear. The CDR3 is 14 residues long. V gave up 6 bases and J gave up 3 bases, with 12 bases separating them. CDR1 and CDR2 (germline): MNHEY, SVGAGI. The CDR3 sequence is CASRRRDFNQPQHF. CDR3 DNA: TGTGCCAGCAGGAGGAGGGATTTCAATCAGCCCCAGCATTTT.

The gene calls are TRBV7-9 and TRBJ1-3; no definite D call. The length of the CDR3 is 15 residues. Trimming cost V 0 bases and J 2 bases, with 8 bases left between them. The germline CDR1 and CDR2 sequences are SEHNR and FQNEAQ (reference sequence). CDR3 sequence reads: CASSLAAGPGNTIYF. CDR3 nucleotide sequence: TGTGCCAGCAGCTTAGCGGCAGGACCTGGAAACACCATATATTTT.

The rearrangement links TRBV4-2 to TRBJ2-7; tentatively, D is TRBD1 (6 bases). Germline values: CDR1 LGHNA, CDR2 YNFKEQ. There are 14 residues in the CDR3. V lost 5 bases, J lost 2 bases, and 13 bases lay in between. CDR3 bases: TGTGCCAGCAGCTTAGGACAGCCGACCTACGAGCAGTACTTC. Encoded protein: CASSLGQPTYEQYF.

This clone appeared a single time. This chain links TRBV19 with TRBJ2-2, with 8 bases identical to TRBD2. V trimming: 9 bases; J trimming: 4 bases; junction bases outside the gene matches: 13. This CDR3 has 16 amino acids. The germline V gene has CDR1 LNHDA and CDR2 SQIVND (reference sequence). CDR3 protein: CASLSQAGAVTGELFF. Here the CDR3 DNA reads TGTGCCAGCTTAAGTCAAGCGGGAGCGGTCACCGGGGAGCTGTTTTTT.

This clone appeared once. The chain uses TRBV5-6 and TRBJ2-7; 8 bases fit TRBD1. The ends lost 4 bases at V and 2 bases at J; junction bases unmatched: 8. The CDR3 covers 15 residues. Germline assignment: CDR1 SGHDT and CDR2 YYEEEE. CDR3 sequence (DNA): TGTGCCAGCAGCCCTCCGGGACAGGCGACCTACGAGCAGTACTTC. This translates into CASSPPGQATYEQYF.

This chain uses TRBV21-1 with TRBJ2-3; the D call of TRBD2 is as the table states it, not checked on the DNA. TRBV21-1 is shown as a pseudogene. The CDR3 runs to 14 residues. The CDR3 is CARALGLRTDTQYF. In nucleotides, the CDR3 is TGTGCCAGAGCCCTTGGACTCCGCACAGATACGCAGTATTTT.

The V call is TRBV4-1, the J call TRBJ2-7; 14 bases match TRBD2. CDR3 length: 19 residues. V shed 2 bases, J shed 4 bases, and the junction held 13 bases outside the gene matches. Germline V gene lookup returns CDR1 MGHRA and CDR2 YSYEKL. The CDR3 sequence: CASSQLPGTSGSWGYEQYF. The CDR3 DNA is TGCGCCAGCAGCCAACTCCCCGGGACTAGCGGGAGTTGGGGGTACGAGCAGTACTTC.

The chain employs TRBV11-2 and TRBJ1-2; D is ambiguous. This CDR3 is built from 14 residues. Trimming removed 2 bases at V and 4 bases at J, with 11 bases between. Germline V CDR1 and CDR2: SGHAT, FQNNGV. CDR3: CASSLSQNSYGYTF. The CDR3 region has the DNA TGTGCCAGCAGCTTATCTCAAAACAGCTATGGCTACACCTTC.

The chain is built from TRBV28 and TRBJ1-4, with 8 bases identical to TRBD1. Unmatched junction bases numbered 8, after V lost 2 bases and J lost 3 bases. The CDR3 is 17 amino acids. The germline V gene encodes CDR1 MDHEN and CDR2 SYDVKM. The CDR3 loop reads CASSLQGATGANEKLFF. The CDR3 DNA follows: TGTGCCAGCAGTTTACAGGGGGCGACAGGGGCTAATGAAAAACTGTTTTTT.

The genes are TRBV6-5 and TRBJ1-5; TRBD1 matches 9 bases. Per the germline V gene, CDR1 is MNHEY and CDR2 is SVGAGI. The CDR3 has 15 amino acids. With V trimmed by 6 bases and J by 3 bases, 6 bases remained unmatched. The CDR3 bases are TGTGCCAGCAGGCCGGACAGGGGACACAATCAGCCCCAGCATTTT. Protein: CASRPDRGHNQPQHF.

This clone appeared a few times. The chain uses TRBV19 and TRBJ1-5, with 7 bases lining up with TRBD1. This CDR3 contains 17 residues. From germline, CDR1 is LNHDA and CDR2 SQIVND (reference sequence). Losses at the gene ends were 3 bases for V and 0 bases for J; bases not matched to a gene: 8. CDR3 DNA sequence: TGTGCCAGTAGTATTGCGACAGGGTCTGATAGCAATCAGCCCCAGCATTTT. Translated, it gives CASSIATGSDSNQPQHF.

The J gene is TRBJ2-1, the V gene TRBV28; TRBD1 matches at 9 bases. The CDR3 length is 18 residues. From germline, CDR1 is MDHEN and CDR2 SYDVKM. Germline trimming cut 5 bases from V and 8 bases from J; bases unmatched to any gene: 19. As DNA, the CDR3 is TGTGCCAGCAGTCCTCCCCCCCGGACAGGGGTCTTGCTCTATGAGCAGTTCTTC. Protein sequence: CASSPPPRTGVLLYEQFF.

The J gene is TRBJ2-7, the V gene TRBV4-3; 8 bases are a match to TRBD2. Germline CDR1 is LGHNA and CDR2 is YSLEER. The CDR3 is 15 residues long. Trimming at V came to 0 bases and at J to 5 bases, leaving 6 bases not matched to a gene. The CDR3 loop reads CASSQDWREVNEQYF. Written as DNA, the CDR3 is TGCGCCAGCAGCCAAGACTGGCGGGAGGTAAACGAGCAGTACTTC.

The rearrangement links TRBV30 to TRBJ2-5; D possibly corresponds to TRBD1 (6 bases). The J call may be faulty, since TRBJ2-7 better matches the DNA end. This CDR3 has 11 amino acids. In germline, CDR1 is GTSNPN, CDR2 SVGIG (reference sequence). CDR3 loop: CAWGQTYEQYF. The CDR3 DNA reads TGTGCCTGGGGACAGACCTACGAGCAGTACTTC.

The rearrangement links TRBV28 to TRBJ2-7; 7 bases map to TRBD1. J was trimmed by 4 bases and V by 5 bases; bases with no gene match: 11. CDR1 is MDHEN and CDR2 is SYDVKM in the germline V gene. The CDR3 totals 15 residues. CDR3 in DNA: TGTGCCAGCAGTACCCGGACAGGTCAAGGATACGAGCAGTACTTC. Its protein product is CASSTRTGQGYEQYF.

The sample holds a few counts of this clone. This sequence joins TRBV19 and TRBJ1-4; TRBD1 might be the D (5 bases). V dropped 5 bases and J dropped 4 bases, with 11 bases sitting between them. From germline, CDR1 is LNHDA and CDR2 SQIVND (reference sequence). The CDR3 loop spans 14 amino acids. CDR3 sequence reads: CASSRTLNNEKLFF. The CDR3 bases are TGTGCCAGTAGTCGGACACTTAATAATGAAAAACTGTTTTTT.

V usage is TRBV23-1 and J usage is TRBJ1-5, with D maybe TRBD1 (5 bases). TRBV23-1 falls under the ORF class, with uncertain function. V lost 0 bases and J lost 1, with 10 bases in between. The CDR3 consists of 16 residues. CDR3 in amino acids: CASSQSTEVSNQPQHF. DNA of the CDR3: TGCGCCAGCAGTCAATCGACAGAAGTAAGCAATCAGCCCCAGCATTTT.

This rearrangement joins TRBV14 to TRBJ2-1; no firm D call. Germline V gene lookup returns CDR1 SGHDN and CDR2 FVKESK. This CDR3 has 13 residues. V was trimmed by 4 bases and J by 4 bases, leaving 8 bases between them. The CDR3: CASSPDPYNEQFF. CDR3 in DNA: TGTGCCAGCAGCCCGGACCCGTACAATGAGCAGTTCTTC.